This T cell receptor beta chain was documented in a study of blood T cells in healthy people across ages. Turning to the study itself: About one barcoded beta molecule per two T cells was captured by template switching. The study, taken as a whole, reports: Researchers report that TCR beta diversity correlated strongly with naive T cell percentage. Per million T cells, TCR beta diversity dropped roughly linearly as age increased.

Of note for this clonotype: Its antigen remains unknown.

The CDR3 runs 16 residues. CDR1 and CDR2 (germline): LGHNA, YNFKEQ. The second PCR ran roughly 6 to 12 cycles with a sample-barcoded 5' primer and J-beta primers. One entry per CDR3 protein, called by TCRdb with MiXCR from the 5' RACE reads. The table has some 850,000 distinct CDR3 sequences, roughly 25% seen once. This sample was shared with a second study, whose subject was T cells of mothers and their children. That source reports: Sample barcodes and 2-4 random nucleotides came from the second PCR's M1S primer.

V usage is TRBV4-2 and J usage is TRBJ2-5; TRBD2 aligns across 7 bases. The J call may not be correct, given that the DNA end is closer to TRBJ2-7. The clonotype was recovered from a boy younger than 18 in good health. Sample: blood. CDR3 in amino acids: CASSQPSGTSSYEQYF. The CDR3 coding sequence is TGTGCCAGCAGCCAACCTAGCGGAACCTCCTCCTACGAGCAGTACTTC.